This T cell receptor (beta chain) appears in the sequencing data of a study of cytomegalovirus exposure and HLA in healthy donors. About this clone itself: No antigen is known for it.

The study's findings and limits: Further analysis was carried out later, and it showed several of the most significant clusters appearing linked to common viral pathogens. Sequences of the TCR beta chain were said to predict the HLA-A and HLA-B alleles of most subjects accurately. Reportedly, fewer N-insertions than the roughly 600-donor mean appeared in an Asian-associated ancestry cluster in a later analysis.

In the PCR, 60 Vbeta and 13 Jbeta primers were used. The authors' processing: The authors later counted 65 million to 80 million unique TCR beta chains, roughly 10 million of them shared. Assay used: immunoSEQ multiplex PCR; TCRdb lists only in-frame clones, some missing. Clone size and the V and J calls come from that table; the DNA yielded D and trimming. The sample consists of around 62,000 clones, 70% to 85% of them appearing once. J lost 1 base, V lost 7 bases, and 5 bases had no gene match. The germline gives CDR1 SGHAT, CDR2 FQNNGV. This CDR3 comprises 15 residues. This TCR was sampled from a man in his sixties in good health and CMV-seropositive. The chain uses TRBV11-2 and TRBJ2-2; 8 bases align to TRBD1. The sample comprised PBMCs. As DNA, the CDR3 is TGTGCCAGCACCTGGACAGGGCGGAACACCGGGGAGCTGTTTTTT. Translating gives CASTWTGRNTGELFF.